Listed below are T cell receptor beta chains from one sample, sequenced in a study of shared clonotypes between healthy human individuals. The assay was immunoSEQ multiplex PCR, and TCRdb's table has in-frame clones only and misses some. Seen here are about 2 million clones, 85% to 95% observed once, and the top ten hold 0.13%. Sequences were obtained from naive CD4+ T cells sorted from blood. These receptors all stem from a young man in good health. The CDR3 runs from the conserved cysteine through the conserved F or W. A D gene is named only where the DNA matches it firmly. Only part of the rows carry a size: once, few, many, or a class if the clone is expanded.

CDR3 length: 15
J gene: TRBJ1-5
V gene: TRBV5-6
clone size: once
D gene: -
CDR3 protein: CASSLSSHSNQPQHF
CDR3 DNA: TGTGCCAGCAGCTTGTCCAGCCATAGCAATCAGCCCCAGCATTTT

CDR3 length: 15
J gene: TRBJ2-7
V gene: TRBV5-4
clone size: few
D gene: TRBD1
CDR3 protein: CASGVSGTGTYEQYF
CDR3 DNA: TGTGCCAGCGGAGTCTCCGGGACAGGGACCTACGAGCAGTACTTC

CDR3 length: 15
J gene: TRBJ1-1
V gene: TRBV25-1
clone size: -
D gene: -
CDR3 protein: CASRESTWGGSTAFF
CDR3 DNA: TGTGCCAGCAGGGAATCGACTTGGGGGGGGAGTACGGCTTTCTTT

CDR3 length: 13
J gene: TRBJ2-3
V gene: TRBV13
clone size: -
D gene: -
CDR3 protein: CASSEDSTDTQYF
CDR3 DNA: TGTGCCAGCAGCGAAGACAGCACAGATACGCAGTATTTT

CDR3 length: 15
J gene: TRBJ1-5
V gene: TRBV2
clone size: -
D gene: -
CDR3 protein: CASSEYDISNQPQHF
CDR3 DNA: TGTGCCAGCAGTGAATACGATATTAGCAATCAGCCCCAGCATTTT

CDR3 length: 15
J gene: TRBJ1-5
V gene: TRBV6-5
clone size: few
D gene: TRBD1
CDR3 protein: CASSGTGISNQPQHF
CDR3 DNA: TGTGCCAGCAGTGGGACAGGGATCTCCAATCAGCCCCAGCATTTT

CDR3 length: 13
J gene: TRBJ2-2
V gene: TRBV15
clone size: -
D gene: -
CDR3 protein: CATSRDLYAPLFF
CDR3 DNA: TGTGCCACCAGCAGAGATCTGTACGCGCCGCTGTTTTTT

CDR3 length: 15
J gene: TRBJ1-6
V gene: TRBV7-2
clone size: -
D gene: -
CDR3 protein: CASSLGRGNNSPLHF
CDR3 DNA: TGTGCCAGCAGCTTAGGCAGGGGCAATAATTCACCCCTCCACTTT

CDR3 length: 14
J gene: TRBJ1-6
V gene: TRBV18
clone size: -
D gene: -
CDR3 protein: CASSRTADNSPLHF
CDR3 DNA: TGTGCCAGCTCACGGACAGCAGATAATTCACCCCTCCACTTT

CDR3 length: 13
J gene: TRBJ1-6
V gene: TRBV25-1
clone size: -
D gene: -
CDR3 protein: CASSRQDHSPLHF
CDR3 DNA: TGTGCCAGCAGCCGACAGGATCATTCACCCCTCCACTTT

CDR3 length: 15
J gene: TRBJ2-4
V gene: TRBV4-1
clone size: -
D gene: -
CDR3 protein: CASSQAYSQGGIQYF
CDR3 DNA: TGCGCCAGCAGCCAAGCGTATAGCCAGGGCGGCATTCAGTACTTC

CDR3 length: 13
J gene: TRBJ1-2
V gene: TRBV5-1
clone size: -
D gene: -
CDR3 protein: CASSLVGDYGYTF
CDR3 DNA: TGCGCCAGCAGCTTGGTTGGGGACTATGGCTACACCTTC

CDR3 length: 15
J gene: TRBJ2-7
V gene: TRBV18
clone size: -
D gene: -
CDR3 protein: CASSRGAGETYEQYF
CDR3 DNA: TGTGCCAGCTCACGCGGCGCAGGGGAGACCTACGAGCAGTACTTC

CDR3 length: 15
J gene: TRBJ2-3
V gene: TRBV6-5
clone size: -
D gene: TRBD2
CDR3 protein: CASSPGTSGTDTQYF
CDR3 DNA: TGTGCCAGCAGCCCCGGGACTAGCGGCACAGATACGCAGTATTTT

CDR3 length: 20
J gene: TRBJ1-5
V gene: TRBV19
clone size: -
D gene: -
CDR3 protein: CASSDPLGRAGPYSNQPQHF
CDR3 DNA: TGTGCCAGTAGTGACCCCCTCGGCAGGGCAGGGCCTTATAGCAATCAGCCCCAGCATTTT

CDR3 length: 14
J gene: TRBJ2-3
V gene: TRBV18
clone size: -
D gene: TRBD1
CDR3 protein: CASSLGQGTDTQYF
CDR3 DNA: TGTGCCAGCTCCTTAGGACAGGGGACAGATACGCAGTATTTT

CDR3 length: 16
J gene: TRBJ2-2
V gene: TRBV11-3
clone size: -
D gene: -
CDR3 protein: CASSLRSGSDTGELFF
CDR3 DNA: TGTGCCAGCAGCTTACGGTCGGGCTCGGACACCGGGGAGCTGTTTTTT

CDR3 length: 14
J gene: TRBJ1-2
V gene: TRBV19
clone size: -
D gene: -
CDR3 protein: CASSPSDGYYGYTF
CDR3 DNA: TGTGCCAGTAGCCCTTCGGACGGTTACTATGGCTACACCTTC

CDR3 length: 14
J gene: TRBJ2-3
V gene: TRBV5-1
clone size: -
D gene: -
CDR3 protein: CASSLAASTDTQYF
CDR3 DNA: TGCGCCAGCAGCTTGGCCGCTTCCACAGATACGCAGTATTTT

CDR3 length: 12
J gene: TRBJ2-7
V gene: TRBV6-5
clone size: -
D gene: -
CDR3 protein: CASSYLGDEQYF
CDR3 DNA: TGTGCCAGCAGTTACCTGGGGGACGAGCAGTACTTC